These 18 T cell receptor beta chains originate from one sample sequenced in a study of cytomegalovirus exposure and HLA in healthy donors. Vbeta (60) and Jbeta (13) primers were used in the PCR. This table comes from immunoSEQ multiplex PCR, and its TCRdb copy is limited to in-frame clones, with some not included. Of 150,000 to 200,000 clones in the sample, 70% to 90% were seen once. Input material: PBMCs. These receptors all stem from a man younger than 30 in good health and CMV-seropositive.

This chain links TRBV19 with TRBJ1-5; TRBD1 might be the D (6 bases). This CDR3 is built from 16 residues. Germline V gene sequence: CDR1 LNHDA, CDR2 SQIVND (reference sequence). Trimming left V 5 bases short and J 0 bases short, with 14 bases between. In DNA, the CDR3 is TGTGCCAGTAGTCCCTGGGGGGGCGATAGCAATCAGCCCCAGCATTTT. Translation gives CASSPWGGDSNQPQHF.

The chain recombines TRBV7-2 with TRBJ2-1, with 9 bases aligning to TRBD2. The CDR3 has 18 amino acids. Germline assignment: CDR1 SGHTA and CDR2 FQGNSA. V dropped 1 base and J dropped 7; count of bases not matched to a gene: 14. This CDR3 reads CASSLDSVLAGRYNEQFF. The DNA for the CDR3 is TGTGCCAGCAGCTTAGACTCTGTGCTAGCGGGACGTTATAATGAGCAGTTCTTC.

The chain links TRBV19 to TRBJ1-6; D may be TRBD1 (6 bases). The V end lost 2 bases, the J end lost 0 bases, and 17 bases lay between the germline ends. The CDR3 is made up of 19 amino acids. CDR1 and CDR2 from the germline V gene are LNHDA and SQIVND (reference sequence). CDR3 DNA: TGTGCCAGTAGTATACGGACAGCCCGCCAGAGCTCCTATAATTCACCCCTCCACTTT. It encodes CASSIRTARQSSYNSPLHF.

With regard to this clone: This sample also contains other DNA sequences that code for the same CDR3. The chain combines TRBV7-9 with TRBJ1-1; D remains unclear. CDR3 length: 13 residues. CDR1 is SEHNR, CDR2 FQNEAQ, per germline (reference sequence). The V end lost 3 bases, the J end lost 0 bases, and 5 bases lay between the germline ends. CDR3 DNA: TGTGCCAGCAGCTTGACTGTGAACACTGAAGCTTTCTTT. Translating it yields CASSLTVNTEAFF. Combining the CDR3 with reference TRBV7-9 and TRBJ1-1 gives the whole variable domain DTGVSQNPRHKITKRGQNVTFRCDPISEHNRLYWYRQTLGQGPEFLTYFQNEAQLEKSRLLSDRFSAERPKGSFSTLEIQRTEQGDSAMYLCASSLTVNTEAFFGQGTRLTVV.

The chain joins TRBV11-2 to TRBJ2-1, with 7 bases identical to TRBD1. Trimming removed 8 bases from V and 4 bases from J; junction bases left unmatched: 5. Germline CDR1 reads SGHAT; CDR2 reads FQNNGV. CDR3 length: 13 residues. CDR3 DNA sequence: TGTGCCAGCCAGGGACAGACGTACAATGAGCAGTTCTTC. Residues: CASQGQTYNEQFF.

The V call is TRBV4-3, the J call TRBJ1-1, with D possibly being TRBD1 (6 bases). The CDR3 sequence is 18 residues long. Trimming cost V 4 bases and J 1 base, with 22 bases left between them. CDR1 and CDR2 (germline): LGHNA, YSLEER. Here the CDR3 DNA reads TGCGCCAGCAGCCCCGGTACGGGGGGCGCCTTCGGGAACACTGAAGCTTTCTTT. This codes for CASSPGTGGAFGNTEAFF.

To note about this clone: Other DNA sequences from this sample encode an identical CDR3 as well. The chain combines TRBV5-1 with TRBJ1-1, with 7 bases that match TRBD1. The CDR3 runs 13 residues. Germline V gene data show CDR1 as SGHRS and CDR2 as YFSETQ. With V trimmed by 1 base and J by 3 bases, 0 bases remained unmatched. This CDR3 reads CASSLTGDTEAFF. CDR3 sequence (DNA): TGCGCCAGCAGCTTGACAGGGGACACTGAAGCTTTCTTT.

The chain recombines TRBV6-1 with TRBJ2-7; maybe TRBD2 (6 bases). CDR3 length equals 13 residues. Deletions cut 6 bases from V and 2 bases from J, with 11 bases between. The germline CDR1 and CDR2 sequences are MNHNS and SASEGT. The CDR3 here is CASRRDSTYEQYF. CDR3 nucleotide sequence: TGTGCCAGCAGGAGGGACTCCACCTACGAGCAGTACTTC.

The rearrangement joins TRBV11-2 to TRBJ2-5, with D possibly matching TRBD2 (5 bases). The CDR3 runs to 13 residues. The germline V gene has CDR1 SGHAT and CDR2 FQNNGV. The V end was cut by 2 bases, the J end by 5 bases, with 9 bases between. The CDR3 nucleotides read TGTGCCAGCAGCTTATTCAGGAGGGAGACCCAGTACTTC. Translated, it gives CASSLFRRETQYF.

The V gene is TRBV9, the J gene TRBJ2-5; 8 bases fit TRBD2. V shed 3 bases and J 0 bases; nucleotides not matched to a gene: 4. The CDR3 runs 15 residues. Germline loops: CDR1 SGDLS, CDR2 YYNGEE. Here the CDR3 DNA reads TGTGCCAGCAGCGGTAGCGGGGCTTACCAAGAGACCCAGTACTTC. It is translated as CASSGSGAYQETQYF. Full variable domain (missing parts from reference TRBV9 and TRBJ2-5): DSGVTQTPKHLITATGQRVTLRCSPRSGDLSVYWYQQSLDQGLQFLIQYYNGEERAKGNILERFSAQQFPDLHSELNLSSLELGDSALYFCASSGSGAYQETQYFGPGTRLLVL.

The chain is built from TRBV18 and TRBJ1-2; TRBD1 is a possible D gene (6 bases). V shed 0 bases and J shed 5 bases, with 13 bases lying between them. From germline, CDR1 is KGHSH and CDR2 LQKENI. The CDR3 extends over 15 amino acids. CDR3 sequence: CASSPPGRTEYGYTF. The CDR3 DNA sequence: TGTGCCAGCTCACCACCGGGAAGGACAGAATATGGCTACACCTTC.

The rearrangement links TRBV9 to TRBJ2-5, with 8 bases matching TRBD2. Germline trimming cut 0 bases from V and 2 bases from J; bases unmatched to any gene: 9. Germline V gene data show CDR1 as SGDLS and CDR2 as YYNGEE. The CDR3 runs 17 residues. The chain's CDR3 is CASSVATRGGFQETQYF. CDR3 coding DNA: TGTGCCAGCAGCGTAGCTACACGGGGGGGGTTTCAAGAGACCCAGTACTTC.

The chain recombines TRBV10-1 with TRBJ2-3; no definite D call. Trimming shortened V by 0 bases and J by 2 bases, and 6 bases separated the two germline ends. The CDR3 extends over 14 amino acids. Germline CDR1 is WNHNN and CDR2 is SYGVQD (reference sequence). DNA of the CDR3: TGCGCCAGCAGTGAGTCGAGCTACACAGATACGCAGTATTTT. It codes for CASSESSYTDTQYF.

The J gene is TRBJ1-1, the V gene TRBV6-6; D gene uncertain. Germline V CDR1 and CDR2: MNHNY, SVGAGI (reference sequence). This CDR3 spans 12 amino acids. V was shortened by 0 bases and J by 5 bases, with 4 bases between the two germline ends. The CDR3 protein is CASSYSLTEAFF. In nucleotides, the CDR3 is TGTGCCAGCAGTTACTCTTTAACTGAAGCTTTCTTT.

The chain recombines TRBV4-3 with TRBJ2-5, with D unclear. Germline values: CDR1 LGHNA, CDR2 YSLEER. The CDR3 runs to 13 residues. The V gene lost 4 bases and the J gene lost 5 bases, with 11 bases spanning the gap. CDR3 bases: TGCGCCAGCAGCCGCGAGGTTATTGAGACCCAGTACTTC. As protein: CASSREVIETQYF.

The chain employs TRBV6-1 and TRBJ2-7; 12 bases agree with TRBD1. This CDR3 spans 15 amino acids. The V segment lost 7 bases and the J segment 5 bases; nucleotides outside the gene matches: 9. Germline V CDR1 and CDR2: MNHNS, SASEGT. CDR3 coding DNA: TGTGCCAGCAACTTATTCGGGACAGGGGGCGACGAGCAGTACTTC. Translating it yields CASNLFGTGGDEQYF.

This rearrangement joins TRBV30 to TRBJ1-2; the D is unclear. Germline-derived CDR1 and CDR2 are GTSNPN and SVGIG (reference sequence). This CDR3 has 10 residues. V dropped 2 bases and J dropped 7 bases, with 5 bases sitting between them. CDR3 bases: TGTGCCTGGAGTCCAGGTGGCTACACCTTC. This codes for CAWSPGGYTF.

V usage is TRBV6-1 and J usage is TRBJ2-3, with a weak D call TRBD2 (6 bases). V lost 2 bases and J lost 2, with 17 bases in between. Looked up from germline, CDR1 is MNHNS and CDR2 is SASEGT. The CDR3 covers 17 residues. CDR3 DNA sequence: TGTGCCAGCAGTGAATTTGAATCTAGCGTCATCACAGATACGCAGTATTTT. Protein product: CASSEFESSVITDTQYF.